Shown below are 27 T cell receptor beta chains from a single sample sequenced in a study of T cell responses to AZD1222 COVID-19 vaccine. The assay was immunoSEQ multiplex PCR, and TCRdb's table has in-frame clones only and misses some. This table has 150,000 to 200,000 clones, 70% to 90% appearing once. Sequencing was performed on peripheral blood, taken 28 days after the second dose of the MenACWY control vaccine. The receptors were sampled from an adult who received the MenACWY meningococcal vaccine as a control.

The chain recombines TRBV5-4 with TRBJ2-3; D unclear. The CDR3 spans 13 residues. From germline, CDR1 is SGHNT and CDR2 YYREEE (reference sequence). The germline V and J ends were trimmed by 4 bases and 0 bases, with 6 bases remaining between them. CDR3 coding DNA: TGTGCCAGCAGCCTACAGAGCACAGATACGCAGTATTTT. Translating it yields CASSLQSTDTQYF.

The CDR3 protein is CASSLQGIETQYF. CDR3 coding DNA: TGTGCCAGCAGCTTACAAGGGATTGAGACCCAGTACTTC. The V call is TRBV11-3, the J call TRBJ2-5; D not resolved. CDR3 length: 13 residues. Germline CDR1 is SGHNT and CDR2 is YENEEA. The ends were cut back, 2 bases at V and 5 bases at J, with 9 bases in the middle.

The chain joins TRBV18 to TRBJ2-5; 13 bases line up with TRBD2. The CDR3 spans 15 residues. Germline V gene sequence: CDR1 KGHSH, CDR2 LQKENI. V lost 6 bases to trimming and J lost 5 bases; unmatched junction nucleotides: 6. The CDR3: CASSPGLAGEETQYF. In nucleotides, the CDR3 is TGTGCCAGCTCTCCCGGACTAGCGGGAGAGGAGACCCAGTACTTC. Full variable domain (missing parts from reference TRBV18 and TRBJ2-5): NAGVMQNPRHLVRRRGQEARLRCSPMKGHSHVYWYRQLPEEGLKFMVYLQKENIIDESGMPKERFSAEFPKEGPSILRIQQVVRGDSAAYFCASSPGLAGEETQYFGPGTRLLVL.

J is TRBJ1-1 and V is TRBV5-1, with D tentatively TRBD1 (5 bases). CDR1 SGHRS and CDR2 YFSETQ come from the germline V gene. V was pared by 7 bases and J by 1 base, with 11 bases between. The CDR3 runs to 13 residues. CDR3 amino acids: CASGTATNTEAFF. CDR3 bases: TGCGCCAGCGGGACGGCGACGAACACTGAAGCTTTCTTT.

As to this clone: At one end, the junction sequence differs from germline, possibly due to a read error. The chain joins TRBV4-3 to TRBJ1-2; D is unresolved. From germline, CDR1 is LGHNA and CDR2 YSLEER. CDR3 length: 13 amino acids. CDR3 loop: CASSQVGNSGYTF. For the CDR3, the DNA is TGCGCCAGCAGCCAAGTAGGTAACTCTGGCTACACCTTC.

The V call is TRBV5-8, the J call TRBJ2-7; D is unclear. CDR1 and CDR2 from the germline V gene are SGHTS and YDEGEE. V shed 5 bases and J shed 6 bases, with 21 bases lying between them. The CDR3 is 15 amino acids. In DNA, the CDR3 is TGTGCCAGCAGGTTCGACGCAGTACTCCCAGGCGAGCAGTACTTC. It specifies CASRFDAVLPGEQYF.

The J gene is TRBJ2-1, the V gene TRBV3-1 (or the pseudogene TRBV3-2); 8 positions agree with TRBD2. The germline V gene encodes CDR1 LGHDT and CDR2 YNNKEL (reference sequence). This CDR3 has 15 amino acids. The ends lost 0 bases at V and 6 bases at J; junction bases unmatched: 4. The CDR3 DNA sequence: TGTGCCAGCAGCCAAGATATTAGCGGGGCCAATGAGCAGTTCTTC. This translates into CASSQDISGANEQFF.

The V call is TRBV10-3, the J call TRBJ2-7, with 10 bases lining up with TRBD2. The CDR3 is made up of 16 amino acids. V shed 5 bases and J 0 bases; nucleotides not matched to a gene: 7. The germline V gene encodes CDR1 ENHRY and CDR2 SYGVKD. CDR3 sequence reads: CAISPTGTSDSYEQYF. CDR3 DNA: TGTGCCATCAGTCCGACCGGGACTAGCGACTCCTACGAGCAGTACTTC.

The V gene is TRBV28, the J gene TRBJ2-7, with no clear D. In germline, CDR1 is MDHEN, CDR2 SYDVKM. This CDR3 is 14 amino acids long. Trimming shortened V by 5 bases and J by 3 bases, and 14 bases separated the two germline ends. CDR3 in amino acids: CASSRRNDRYEQYF. The CDR3 DNA reads TGTGCCAGCAGTAGACGCAATGACCGCTACGAGCAGTACTTC.

CDR3 residues: CASSKGPGKTDTQYF. The CDR3 DNA follows: TGTGCCAGCAGCAAGGGTCCCGGGAAAACAGATACGCAGTATTTT. The genes are TRBV21-1 and TRBJ2-3; the D call in the table, TRBD2, was not verified against the DNA. TRBV21-1 is a listed pseudogene. There are 15 residues in the CDR3.

This sequence joins TRBV28 and TRBJ1-4, with 7 bases identical to TRBD1. Germline V gene lookup returns CDR1 MDHEN and CDR2 SYDVKM. The CDR3 runs 14 residues. Unmatched junction bases numbered 7, after V lost 5 bases and J lost 7 bases. The CDR3 spells CASSRQGQFEKLFF. The DNA for the CDR3 is TGTGCCAGCAGTCGACAGGGACAGTTTGAAAAACTGTTTTTT.

The rearrangement uses TRBV11-2 and TRBJ2-3; D gene uncertain. The V and J ends lost 0 bases and 5 bases respectively, with 12 bases between them. The CDR3 covers 15 residues. Germline CDR1 is SGHAT and CDR2 is FQNNGV. The CDR3 DNA sequence: TGTGCCAGCAGCTTAGACCGAGGTGGGCAAGATACGCAGTATTTT. It encodes CASSLDRGGQDTQYF. Combining the CDR3 with reference TRBV11-2 and TRBJ2-3 gives the whole variable domain EAGVAQSPRYKIIEKRQSVAFWCNPISGHATLYWYQQILGQGPKLLIQFQNNGVVDDSQLPKDRFSAERLKGVDSTLKIQPAKLEDSAVYLCASSLDRGGQDTQYFGPGTRLTVL.

The chain recombines TRBV7-2 with TRBJ1-6, with TRBD1 matching 8 bases. V lost 1 base and J lost 1; bases outside the gene matches: 6. The CDR3 spans 18 residues. Germline V gives CDR1 SGHTA, CDR2 FQGNSA. CDR3 in amino acids: CASSLVPGGASYNSPLHF. CDR3 DNA sequence: TGTGCCAGCAGCTTAGTCCCAGGGGGCGCGTCCTATAATTCACCCCTCCACTTT. Full variable domain (rest looked up from reference TRBV7-2 and TRBJ1-6): GAGVSQSPSNKVTEKGKDVELRCDPISGHTALYWYRQSLGQGLEFLIYFQGNSAPDKSGLPSDRFSAERTGGSVSTLTIQRTQQEDSAVYLCASSLVPGGASYNSPLHFGNGTRLTVT.

The genes are TRBV7-8 and TRBJ2-7; 10 nucleotides match TRBD1. Germline loops: CDR1 SGHVS, CDR2 FQNEAQ. This CDR3 is 19 amino acids long. V dropped 5 bases and J dropped 1; count of bases not matched to a gene: 17. CDR3 loop: CASSGLSDTDRGLSYEQYF. The CDR3 DNA reads TGTGCCAGCAGCGGCCTAAGTGACACCGACAGGGGGCTTTCCTACGAGCAGTACTTC.

This sequence joins TRBV28 and TRBJ2-3; tentatively, D is TRBD1 (5 bases). The CDR3 covers 16 residues. Germline CDR1 reads MDHEN; CDR2 reads SYDVKM. V was cut by 3 bases and J by 2 bases, with 15 bases left in between. This CDR3 reads CASSFFVTGITDTQYF. In DNA form, the CDR3 reads TGTGCCAGCAGTTTCTTTGTAACAGGAATCACAGATACGCAGTATTTT.

The gene calls are TRBV6-1 and TRBJ2-3; D may be TRBD1 or TRBD2 (5 bases each). The CDR3 extends over 18 amino acids. Trimming removed 3 bases at V and 2 bases at J, with 21 bases between. From germline, CDR1 is MNHNS and CDR2 SASEGT. In DNA form, the CDR3 reads TGTGCCAGCAGTGATCTGGGCCCCGGGGCTTTCTTCACAGATACGCAGTATTTT. The encoded protein is CASSDLGPGAFFTDTQYF.

V is TRBV29-1 and J is TRBJ2-6; D is perhaps TRBD1 or TRBD2 (6 bases each). CDR3 length: 15 residues. Germline values: CDR1 SQVTM, CDR2 ANQGSEA. Trimming pared 4 bases from V and 0 bases from J, leaving 10 bases between. The CDR3 protein is CSVVGGNSGANVLTF. In DNA form, the CDR3 reads TGCAGCGTTGTCGGGGGCAACTCTGGGGCCAACGTCCTGACTTTC.

This chain uses TRBV28 with TRBJ2-3; 7 bases line up with TRBD2. V lost 5 bases, J lost 8 bases, and 4 bases stayed unmatched. The length of the CDR3 is 12 residues. Germline V gene data show CDR1 as MDHEN and CDR2 as SYDVKM. The CDR3 protein is CASSKREGTQYF. The CDR3 bases are TGTGCCAGCAGTAAGCGGGAAGGTACGCAGTATTTT. Combining the CDR3 with reference TRBV28 and TRBJ2-3 gives the whole variable domain DVKVTQSSRYLVKRTGEKVFLECVQDMDHENMFWYRQDPGLGLRLIYFSYDVKMKEKGDIPEGYSVSREKKERFSLILESASTNQTSMYLCASSKREGTQYFGPGTRLTVL.

The rearrangement uses TRBV18 and TRBJ2-5; no clear D gene. Trimming shortened V by 2 bases and J by 6 bases, and 22 bases separated the two germline ends. Germline CDR1 KGHSH, CDR2 LQKENI. This CDR3 is built from 17 residues. The CDR3 here is CASSPWYEESSPKTQYF. CDR3 bases: TGTGCCAGCTCACCATGGTACGAGGAGTCGTCGCCTAAGACCCAGTACTTC.

The chain joins TRBV18 to TRBJ1-5; D is perhaps TRBD1 (5 bases). Trimming took 5 bases from V and 3 from J, leaving 17 bases between them. The CDR3 consists of 16 residues. Looked up from germline, CDR1 is KGHSH and CDR2 is LQKENI. CDR3 in DNA: TGTGCCAGCTCATACGGAGGGGCTGGTAACAATCAGCCCCAGCATTTT. Protein: CASSYGGAGNNQPQHF.

This chain connects TRBV5-5 to TRBJ2-3; D unclear. V was pared by 0 bases and J by 0 bases, with 14 bases between. The germline CDR1 and CDR2 sequences are SGHKS and YYEKEE (reference sequence). CDR3 length equals 17 residues. CDR3 nucleotides: TGTGCCAGCAGCTTGGGGCCTTTTGGGTCTAGCACAGATACGCAGTATTTT. It encodes CASSLGPFGSSTDTQYF.

The J gene is TRBJ1-2, the V gene TRBV19, with 7 bases fitting TRBD1. There are 11 residues in the CDR3. Per the germline V gene, CDR1 is LNHDA and CDR2 is SQIVND (reference sequence). J was trimmed by 8 bases and V by 9 bases; bases with no gene match: 6. The CDR3 sequence: CASRQGEGYTF. The CDR3 region has the DNA TGTGCCAGCCGACAGGGTGAGGGCTACACCTTC.

The rearrangement joins TRBV28 to TRBJ1-5; D is perhaps TRBD1 (6 bases). V shed 10 bases and J shed 4 bases, with 14 bases lying between them. Per germline, CDR1 MDHEN and CDR2 SYDVKM. CDR3 length: 13 residues. The CDR3 coding sequence is TGTGCCACCGAGGACAGCCTAAATCAGCCCCAGCATTTT. Translated: CATEDSLNQPQHF. The variable domain in full, with the rest retrieved from reference TRBV28 and TRBJ1-5, is DVKVTQSSRYLVKRTGEKVFLECVQDMDHENMFWYRQDPGLGLRLIYFSYDVKMKEKGDIPEGYSVSREKKERFSLILESASTNQTSMYLCATEDSLNQPQHFGDGTRLSIL.

V is TRBV11-2 and J is TRBJ2-7; D remains ambiguous. CDR1 and CDR2 from the germline V gene are SGHAT and FQNNGV. CDR3 length: 12 amino acids. V was shortened by 1 base and J by 6 bases, with 7 bases between the two germline ends. The CDR3 sequence: CASSLAGSEQYF. CDR3 sequence (DNA): TGTGCCAGCAGCTTAGCTGGCAGCGAGCAGTACTTC.

The V gene is TRBV5-1, the J gene TRBJ2-3; the D gene is possibly TRBD2 (7 bases). CDR3 length equals 20 residues. Germline V CDR1 and CDR2: SGHRS, YFSETQ. V was shortened by 0 bases and J by 0 bases, with 23 bases between the two germline ends. Here the CDR3 DNA reads TGCGCCAGCAGCTTGGCCGAGCGGGCCTTGCGGGGGCTTAGCACAGATACGCAGTATTTT. Protein product: CASSLAERALRGLSTDTQYF.

The rearrangement joins TRBV5-1 to TRBJ2-5, with 10 bases that match TRBD1. Trimming cost V 4 bases and J 4 bases; bases outside gene matches: 10. Per the germline V gene, CDR1 is SGHRS and CDR2 is YFSETQ. The CDR3 runs to 16 residues. CDR3 region: CASSQPTGGAGETQYF. CDR3 DNA: TGCGCCAGCAGCCAACCGACAGGGGGCGCTGGAGAGACCCAGTACTTC.

This clone was observed a single time. The chain is built from TRBV7-8 and TRBJ1-6; 7 nucleotides agree with TRBD1. The germline gives CDR1 SGHVS, CDR2 FQNEAQ. This CDR3 has 16 residues. J was trimmed by 3 bases and V by 5 bases; bases with no gene match: 7. The CDR3 nucleotides read TGTGCCAGCAGCCGGCCGGGACAGAGCTATAATTCACCCCTCCACTTT. As protein: CASSRPGQSYNSPLHF.